This T cell receptor (beta chain) was recorded in a study of monozygotic twins with inflammatory bowel disease. In regard to this clonotype: The antigen is undetermined.

The CDR3 extends over 15 amino acids. Germline V CDR1 and CDR2: SGHRS, YFSETQ. Points from the study as a whole: IBD-affected twins scored below their healthy co-twins in TCRbeta diversity (inverse Simpson).

Template switching incorporated UMIs with a 6-nucleotide sample barcode. TCRdb re-called the 5' RACE reads; one entry per CDR3 protein, DNA not given. The sample table sets out approximately 400,000 distinct CDR3 sequences. This rearrangement joins TRBV5-1 to TRBJ1-2; checking the TCRdb D call of TRBD1 is not possible without DNA. The origin of this receptor is a human donor with ulcerative colitis or Crohn's disease, or a healthy co-twin of an affected twin (not recorded which). Sequenced sample: blood. CDR3: CASTPQQGTNYGYTF. Complete variable domain (other parts from reference TRBV5-1 and TRBJ1-2): KAGVTQTPRYLIKTRGQQVTLSCSPISGHRSVSWYQQTPGQGLQFLFEYFSETQRNKGNFPGRFSGRQFSNSRSEMNVSTLELGDSALYLCASTPQQGTNYGYTFGSGTRLTVV.